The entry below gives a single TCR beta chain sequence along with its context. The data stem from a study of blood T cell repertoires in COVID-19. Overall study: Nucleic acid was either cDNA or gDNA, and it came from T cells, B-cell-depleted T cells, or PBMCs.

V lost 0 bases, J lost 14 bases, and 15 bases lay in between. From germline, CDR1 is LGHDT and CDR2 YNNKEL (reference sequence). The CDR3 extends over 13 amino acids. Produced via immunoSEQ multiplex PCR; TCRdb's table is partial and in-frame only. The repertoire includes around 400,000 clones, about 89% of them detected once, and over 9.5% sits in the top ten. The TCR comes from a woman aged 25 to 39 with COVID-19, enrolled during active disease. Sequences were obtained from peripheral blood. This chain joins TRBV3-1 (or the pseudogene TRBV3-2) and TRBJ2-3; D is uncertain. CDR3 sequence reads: CASSQDIGQIRYF. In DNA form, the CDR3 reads TGTGCCAGCAGCCAAGATATTGGCCAGATCAGGTATTTT.